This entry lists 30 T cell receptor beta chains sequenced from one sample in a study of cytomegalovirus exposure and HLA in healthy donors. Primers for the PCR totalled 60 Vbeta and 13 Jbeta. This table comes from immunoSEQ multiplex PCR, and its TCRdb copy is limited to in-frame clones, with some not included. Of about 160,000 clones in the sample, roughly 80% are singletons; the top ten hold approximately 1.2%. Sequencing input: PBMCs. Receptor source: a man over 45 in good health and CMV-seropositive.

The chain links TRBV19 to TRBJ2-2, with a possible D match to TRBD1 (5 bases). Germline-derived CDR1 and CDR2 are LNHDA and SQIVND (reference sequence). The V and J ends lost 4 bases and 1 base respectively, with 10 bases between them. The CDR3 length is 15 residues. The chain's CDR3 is CASSTPGQNTGELFF. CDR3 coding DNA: TGTGCCAGTAGTACCCCCGGACAGAACACCGGGGAGCTGTTTTTT.

The CDR3, as DNA: TGTGCCAGCAGCTTGTGGACTAGCGGTAGCACAGATACGCAGTATTTT. It encodes CASSLWTSGSTDTQYF. V gene TRBV7-2 combines with J gene TRBJ2-3; TRBD2 matches at 10 bases. V lost 3 bases, J lost 0 bases, and 3 bases stayed unmatched. CDR1 and CDR2 (germline): SGHTA, FQGNSA. The CDR3 is 16 amino acids.

This CDR3 is CASSLTGGPEQYF. The CDR3 region has the DNA TGTGCCAGCAGTTTAACGGGAGGGCCCGAGCAGTACTTC. The chain combines TRBV27 with TRBJ2-7; 8 bases agree with TRBD2. J gave up 6 bases and V 2 bases, and 3 bases lay outside the gene matches. Germline CDR1 reads MNHEY; CDR2 reads SMNVEV (reference sequence). The CDR3 has 13 amino acids.

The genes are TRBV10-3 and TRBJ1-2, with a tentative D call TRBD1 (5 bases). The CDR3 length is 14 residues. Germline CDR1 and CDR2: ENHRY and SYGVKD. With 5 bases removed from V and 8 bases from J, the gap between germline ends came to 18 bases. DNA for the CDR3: TGTGCCATCAGTCCTAACAGGTTCCTCGAGGGCTACACCTTC. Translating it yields CAISPNRFLEGYTF.

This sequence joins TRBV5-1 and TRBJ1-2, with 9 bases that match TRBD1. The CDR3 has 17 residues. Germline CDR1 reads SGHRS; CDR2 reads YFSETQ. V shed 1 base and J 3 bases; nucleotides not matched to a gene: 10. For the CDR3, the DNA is TGCGCCAGCAGCTTGTATTCGTACAGGGGGCCCGACTATGGCTACACCTTC. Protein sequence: CASSLYSYRGPDYGYTF.

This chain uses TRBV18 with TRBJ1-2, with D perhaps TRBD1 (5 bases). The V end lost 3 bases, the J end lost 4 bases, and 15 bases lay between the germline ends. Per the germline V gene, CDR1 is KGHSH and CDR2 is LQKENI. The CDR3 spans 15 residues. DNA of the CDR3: TGTGCCAGCTCACCCTGGGGGGACGGGCGCTATGGCTACACCTTC. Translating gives CASSPWGDGRYGYTF.

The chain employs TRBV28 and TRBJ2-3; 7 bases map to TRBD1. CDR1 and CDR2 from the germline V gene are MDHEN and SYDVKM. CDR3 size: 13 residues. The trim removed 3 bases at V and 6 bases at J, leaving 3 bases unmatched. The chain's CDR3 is CASSFRGWDTQYF. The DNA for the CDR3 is TGTGCCAGCAGTTTCAGGGGGTGGGATACGCAGTATTTT.

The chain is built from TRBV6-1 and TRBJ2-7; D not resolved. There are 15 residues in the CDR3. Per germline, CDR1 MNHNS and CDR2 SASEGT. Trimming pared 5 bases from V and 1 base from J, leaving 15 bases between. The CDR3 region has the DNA TGTGCCAGCAGTCCTACAGCAGTACCGTCCTACGAGCAGTACTTC. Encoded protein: CASSPTAVPSYEQYF.

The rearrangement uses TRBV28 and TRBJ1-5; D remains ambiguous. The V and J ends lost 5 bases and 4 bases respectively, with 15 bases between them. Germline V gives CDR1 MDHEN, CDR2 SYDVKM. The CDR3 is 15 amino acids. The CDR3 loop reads CASSAFGLRNQPQHF. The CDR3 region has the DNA TGTGCCAGCAGTGCCTTTGGTTTGCGTAATCAGCCCCAGCATTTT.

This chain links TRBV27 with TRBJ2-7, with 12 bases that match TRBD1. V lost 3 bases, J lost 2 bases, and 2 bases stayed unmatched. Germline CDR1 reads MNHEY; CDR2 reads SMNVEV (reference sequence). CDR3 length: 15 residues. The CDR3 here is CASSFRDRGPYEQYF. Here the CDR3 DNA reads TGTGCCAGCAGTTTCCGGGACAGGGGGCCCTACGAGCAGTACTTC.

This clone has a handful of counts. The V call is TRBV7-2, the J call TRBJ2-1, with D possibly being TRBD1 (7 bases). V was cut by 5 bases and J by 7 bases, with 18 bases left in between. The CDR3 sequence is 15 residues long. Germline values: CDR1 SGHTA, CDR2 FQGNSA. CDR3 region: CASSPQSTGRNEQFF. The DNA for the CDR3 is TGTGCCAGCAGCCCCCAATCGACAGGGAGGAATGAGCAGTTCTTC.

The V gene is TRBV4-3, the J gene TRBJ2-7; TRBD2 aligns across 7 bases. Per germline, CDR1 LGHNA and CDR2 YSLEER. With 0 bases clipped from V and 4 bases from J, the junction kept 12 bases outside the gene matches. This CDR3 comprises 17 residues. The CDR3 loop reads CASSQDLVGGQGYEQYF. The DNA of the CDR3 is TGCGCCAGCAGCCAAGATTTGGTGGGAGGGCAGGGTTACGAGCAGTACTTC.

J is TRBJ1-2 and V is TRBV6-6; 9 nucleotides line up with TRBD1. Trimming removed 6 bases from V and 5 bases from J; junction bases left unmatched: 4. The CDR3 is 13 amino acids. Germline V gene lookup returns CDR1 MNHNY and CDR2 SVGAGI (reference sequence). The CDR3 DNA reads TGTGCCAGCAGCCGGGGGACAGGGTATGGCTACACCTTC. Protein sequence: CASSRGTGYGYTF.

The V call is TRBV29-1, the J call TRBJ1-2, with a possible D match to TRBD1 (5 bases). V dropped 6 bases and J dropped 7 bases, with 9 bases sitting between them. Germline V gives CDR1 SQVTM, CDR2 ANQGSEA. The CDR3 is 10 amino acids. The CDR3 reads CSVWGTGYTF. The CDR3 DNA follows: TGCAGCGTCTGGGGCACTGGCTACACCTTC.

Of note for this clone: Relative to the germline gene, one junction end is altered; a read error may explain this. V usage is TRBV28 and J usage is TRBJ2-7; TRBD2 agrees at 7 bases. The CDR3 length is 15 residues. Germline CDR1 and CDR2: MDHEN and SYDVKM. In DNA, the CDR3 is TGTGCCAGCAGTCCCCTGCGGGAGACTAAATACGGGCAGTACTTC. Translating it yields CASSPLRETKYGQYF.

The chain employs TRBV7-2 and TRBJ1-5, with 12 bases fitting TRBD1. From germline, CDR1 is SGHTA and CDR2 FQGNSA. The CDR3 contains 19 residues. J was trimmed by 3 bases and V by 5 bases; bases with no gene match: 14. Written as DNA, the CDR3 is TGTGCCAGCAGCCGAGGGGGGGCCGGGACAGGGGGCCCCAATCAGCCCCAGCATTTT. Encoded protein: CASSRGGAGTGGPNQPQHF.

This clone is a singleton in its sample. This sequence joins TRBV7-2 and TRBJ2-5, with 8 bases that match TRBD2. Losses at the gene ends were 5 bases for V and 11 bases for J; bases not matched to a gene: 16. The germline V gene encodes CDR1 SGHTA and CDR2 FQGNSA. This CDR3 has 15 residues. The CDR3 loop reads CASSPPGGPLLEQYF. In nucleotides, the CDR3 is TGTGCCAGCAGCCCCCCGGGAGGGCCACTGTTAGAGCAGTACTTC.

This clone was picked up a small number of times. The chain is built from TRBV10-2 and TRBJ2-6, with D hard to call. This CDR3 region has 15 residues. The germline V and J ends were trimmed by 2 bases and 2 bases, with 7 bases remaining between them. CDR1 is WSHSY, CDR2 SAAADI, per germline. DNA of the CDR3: TGCGCCAGCAGTGAGCGCGGAACTGGGGCCAACGTCCTGACTTTC. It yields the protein CASSERGTGANVLTF.

The CDR3 sequence is CASRSLAGAYNEQFF. CDR3 DNA: TGTGCCAGCAGGTCACTAGCGGGGGCCTACAATGAGCAGTTCTTC. The chain recombines TRBV5-4 with TRBJ2-1; 11 positions agree with TRBD2. J gave up 2 bases and V 5 bases, and 3 bases lay outside the gene matches. Per the germline V gene, CDR1 is SGHNT and CDR2 is YYREEE (reference sequence). There are 15 residues in the CDR3.

The CDR3 coding sequence is TGTGCCAGCAGCAGGGACAGGGCCTACGAGCAGTACTTC. This sequence encodes CASSRDRAYEQYF. The chain joins TRBV5-4 to TRBJ2-7, with 9 bases identical to TRBD1. The CDR3 is 13 amino acids. Per germline, CDR1 SGHNT and CDR2 YYREEE (reference sequence). Losses at the gene ends were 4 bases for V and 2 bases for J; bases not matched to a gene: 1.

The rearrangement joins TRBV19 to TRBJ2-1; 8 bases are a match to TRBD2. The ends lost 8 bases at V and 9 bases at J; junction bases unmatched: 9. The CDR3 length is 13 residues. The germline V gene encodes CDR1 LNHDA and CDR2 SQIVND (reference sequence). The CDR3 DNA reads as TGTGCCAGTTGGGGAAAGCGGGAGCGTGAGCAGTTCTTC. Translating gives CASWGKREREQFF. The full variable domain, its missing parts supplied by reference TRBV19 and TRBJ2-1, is DGGITQSPKYLFRKEGQNVTLSCEQNLNHDAMYWYRQDPGQGLRLIYYSQIVNDFQKGDIAEGYSVSREKKESFPLTVTSAQKNPTAFYLCASWGKREREQFFGPGTRLTVL.

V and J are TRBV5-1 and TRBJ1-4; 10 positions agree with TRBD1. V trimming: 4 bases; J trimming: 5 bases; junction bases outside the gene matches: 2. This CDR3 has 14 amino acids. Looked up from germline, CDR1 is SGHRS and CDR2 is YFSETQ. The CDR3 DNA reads TGCGCCAGCAGCGCGGGACAGGGGAATGAAAAACTGTTTTTT. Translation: CASSAGQGNEKLFF.

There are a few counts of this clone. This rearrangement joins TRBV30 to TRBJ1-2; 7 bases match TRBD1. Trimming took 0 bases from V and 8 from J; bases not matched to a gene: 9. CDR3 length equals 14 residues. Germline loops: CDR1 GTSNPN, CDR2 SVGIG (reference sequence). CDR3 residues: CAWSVRQGVKGYTF. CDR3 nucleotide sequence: TGTGCCTGGAGTGTACGTCAGGGGGTGAAGGGCTACACCTTC. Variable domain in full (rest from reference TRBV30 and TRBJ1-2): SQTIHQWPATLVQPVGSPLSLECTVEGTSNPNLYWYRQAAGRGLQLLFYSVGIGQISSEVPQNLSASRPQDRQFILSSKKLLLSDSGFYLCAWSVRQGVKGYTFGSGTRLTVV.

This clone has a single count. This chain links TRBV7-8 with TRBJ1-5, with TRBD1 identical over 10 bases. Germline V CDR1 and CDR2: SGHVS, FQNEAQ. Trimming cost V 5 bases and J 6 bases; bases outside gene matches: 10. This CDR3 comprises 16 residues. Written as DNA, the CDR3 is TGTGCCAGCAGCCCTAGGCTGGGGACAGGGGCTCAGCCCCAGCATTTT. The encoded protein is CASSPRLGTGAQPQHF. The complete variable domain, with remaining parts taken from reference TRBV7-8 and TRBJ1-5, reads GAGVSQSPRYKVAKRGQDVALRCDPISGHVSLFWYQQALGQGPEFLTYFQNEAQLDKSGLPSDRFFAERPEGSVSTLKIQRTQQEDSAVYLCASSPRLGTGAQPQHFGDGTRLSIL.

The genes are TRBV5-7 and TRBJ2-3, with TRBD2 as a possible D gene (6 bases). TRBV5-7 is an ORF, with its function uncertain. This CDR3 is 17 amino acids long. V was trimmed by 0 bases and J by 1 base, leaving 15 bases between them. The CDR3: CASSLVCLAPCTDTQYF. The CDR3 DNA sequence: TGTGCCAGCAGCTTGGTTTGCCTAGCGCCTTGCACAGATACGCAGTATTTT.

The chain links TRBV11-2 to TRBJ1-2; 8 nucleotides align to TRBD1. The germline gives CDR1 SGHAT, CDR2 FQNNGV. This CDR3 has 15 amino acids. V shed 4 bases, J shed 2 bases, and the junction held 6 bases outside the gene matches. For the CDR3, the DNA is TGTGCCAGCAGCTCGATACAGGGGGGAAACTATGGCTACACCTTC. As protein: CASSSIQGGNYGYTF.

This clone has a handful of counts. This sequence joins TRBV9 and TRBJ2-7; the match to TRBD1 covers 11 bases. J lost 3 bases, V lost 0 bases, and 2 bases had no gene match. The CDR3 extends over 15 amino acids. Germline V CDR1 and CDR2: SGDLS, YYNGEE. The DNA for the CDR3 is TGTGCCAGCAGCGTAGAGGACAGGGGGCTCTACGAGCAGTACTTC. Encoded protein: CASSVEDRGLYEQYF.

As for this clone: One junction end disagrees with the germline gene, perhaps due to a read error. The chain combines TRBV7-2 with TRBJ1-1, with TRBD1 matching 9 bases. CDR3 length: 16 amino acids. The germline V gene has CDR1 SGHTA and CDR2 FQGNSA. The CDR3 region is CARSFTGTGRFAEAFF. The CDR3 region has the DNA TGTGCCAGAAGCTTCACCGGGACAGGGAGGTTCGCTGAAGCTTTCTTT.

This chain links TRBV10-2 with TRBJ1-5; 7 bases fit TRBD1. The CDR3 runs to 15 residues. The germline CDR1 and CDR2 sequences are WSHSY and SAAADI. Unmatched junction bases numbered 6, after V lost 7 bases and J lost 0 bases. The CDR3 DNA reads TGCGCCAGCATGGAGGGGGCCCATAGCAATCAGCCCCAGCATTTT. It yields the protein CASMEGAHSNQPQHF.

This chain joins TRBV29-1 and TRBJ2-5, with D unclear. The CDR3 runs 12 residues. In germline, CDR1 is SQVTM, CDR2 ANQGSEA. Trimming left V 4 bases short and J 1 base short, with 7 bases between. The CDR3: CSVGHSQETQYF. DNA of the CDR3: TGCAGCGTTGGGCACAGCCAAGAGACCCAGTACTTC.